These 13 T cell receptor beta chains originate from one sample sequenced in a study of blood T cell repertoires in COVID-19. Some clones are missing from TCRdb's copy, which holds only in-frame ones; the method was immunoSEQ multiplex PCR. Among about 41,000 clones listed, 83% were seen once. Material: peripheral blood. The origin of the receptors is a woman aged 80 or over with active or convalescent COVID-19.

The chain uses TRBV2 and TRBJ1-4; maybe TRBD1 (6 bases). The V and J ends lost 5 bases and 8 bases respectively, with 12 bases between them. This CDR3 region has 13 residues. Germline CDR1 is SNHLY and CDR2 is FYNNEI. CDR3 coding DNA: TGTGCCAGCAGTCGGGACAAGTACGAAAAACTGTTTTTT. This translates into CASSRDKYEKLFF.

This chain connects TRBV3-1 (or the pseudogene TRBV3-2) to TRBJ2-7, with a possible D match to TRBD2 (5 bases). Per germline, CDR1 LGHDT and CDR2 YNNKEL (reference sequence). The V end lost 3 bases, the J end lost 4 bases, and 13 bases lay between the germline ends. CDR3 length equals 14 residues. The CDR3 protein is CASSHLNRGYEQYF. The CDR3 coding sequence is TGTGCCAGCAGCCATCTGAATCGGGGTTACGAGCAGTACTTC.

The genes are TRBV2 and TRBJ1-5; 7 bases line up with TRBD1. With 5 bases clipped from V and 7 bases from J, the junction kept 14 bases outside the gene matches. The CDR3 sequence is 16 residues long. From germline, CDR1 is SNHLY and CDR2 FYNNEI. The CDR3 bases are TGTGCCAGCAGTCAAGATAATCCGGGACAGCGACAGCCCCAGCATTTT. It is translated as CASSQDNPGQRQPQHF.

The V gene is TRBV3-1 (or the pseudogene TRBV3-2), the J gene TRBJ1-1; D possibly corresponds to TRBD1 (5 bases). The V gene's germline CDR1 is LGHDT and CDR2 YNNKEL (reference sequence). Trimming removed 2 bases from V and 6 bases from J, with 13 bases in between. The CDR3 totals 14 residues. The DNA of the CDR3 is TGTGCCAGCAGCCAAATGGGGGGAGAATCTGAAGCTTTCTTT. Amino acid sequence: CASSQMGGESEAFF.

This sequence joins TRBV5-5 and TRBJ2-1; 8 bases align to TRBD2. This CDR3 has 15 amino acids. Germline CDR1 and CDR2: SGHKS and YYEKEE (reference sequence). Unmatched junction bases numbered 4, after V lost 2 bases and J lost 3 bases. For the CDR3, the DNA is TGTGCCAGCAGCTTAAGGACTAGCCTCTACAATGAGCAGTTCTTC. Protein sequence: CASSLRTSLYNEQFF.

This clone has a handful of counts. This sequence joins TRBV6-2 or TRBV6-3 and TRBJ2-2; a possible D gene is TRBD1 (5 bases). CDR3 length equals 15 residues. V gave up 4 bases and J gave up 0 bases, with 9 bases separating them. The germline V gene encodes CDR1 MNHEY and CDR2 SVGEGT. This CDR3 reads CASSFRQTNTGELFF. CDR3 bases: TGTGCCAGCAGTTTCCGACAGACGAACACCGGGGAGCTGTTTTTT.

The genes are TRBV2 and TRBJ2-1; TRBD1 aligns across 7 bases. In germline, CDR1 is SNHLY, CDR2 FYNNEI. With 6 bases clipped from V and 7 bases from J, the junction kept 6 bases outside the gene matches. The CDR3 totals 13 residues. The CDR3 region has the DNA TGTGCCAGCAGGCGATTACAGGGGAATGAGCAGTTCTTC. Amino acids: CASRRLQGNEQFF.

This chain joins TRBV19 and TRBJ2-5, with no clear D. Trimming removed 1 base at V and 0 bases at J, with 12 bases between. This CDR3 contains 16 residues. The germline CDR1 and CDR2 sequences are LNHDA and SQIVND (reference sequence). The CDR3 sequence is CASSIVGPRDQETQYF. The DNA for the CDR3 is TGTGCCAGTAGTATAGTTGGCCCCCGGGACCAAGAGACCCAGTACTTC.

The chain links TRBV11-2 to TRBJ2-3, with 7 bases matching TRBD2. V dropped 9 bases and J dropped 2; count of bases not matched to a gene: 5. This CDR3 is built from 13 residues. Germline-derived CDR1 and CDR2 are SGHAT and FQNNGV. The CDR3: CASRLAATDTQYF. Written as DNA, the CDR3 is TGTGCCAGTAGACTAGCAGCCACAGATACGCAGTATTTT.

This chain links TRBV11-3 with TRBJ2-1; 11 bases agree with TRBD1. V was clipped by 5 bases and J by 8 bases; unmatched bases: 5. The length of the CDR3 is 14 residues. The V gene's germline CDR1 is SGHNT and CDR2 YENEEA. CDR3 sequence: CASSPGQGGDEQFF. For the CDR3, the DNA is TGTGCCAGCAGCCCGGGACAGGGGGGTGATGAGCAGTTCTTC.

This chain connects TRBV29-1 to TRBJ2-1, with 11 bases fitting TRBD2. J was trimmed by 4 bases and V by 7 bases; bases with no gene match: 3. The CDR3 is made up of 13 amino acids. Per the germline V gene, CDR1 is SQVTM and CDR2 is ANQGSEA. This CDR3 is CSARTSGYNEQFF. The CDR3 DNA reads TGCAGCGCCCGGACTAGCGGGTACAATGAGCAGTTCTTC.

The chain employs TRBV27 and TRBJ2-3, with a weak D call TRBD2 (7 bases). The germline V gene has CDR1 MNHEY and CDR2 SMNVEV (reference sequence). V lost 2 bases and J 6 bases, leaving 15 bases between the germline ends. This CDR3 has 15 residues. The CDR3 region has the DNA TGTGCCAGCAGTTTAAGGGGGAGGGCCCGCGATACGCAGTATTTT. This translates into CASSLRGRARDTQYF.

This chain connects TRBV10-3 to TRBJ2-1; 10 bases match TRBD2. Germline CDR1 ENHRY, CDR2 SYGVKD. This CDR3 is 14 amino acids long. V was pared by 7 bases and J by 6 bases, with 6 bases of the junction left unmatched. The DNA of the CDR3 is TGTGCCATCATGGGCCAGCGGGAGGGCAATGAGCAGTTCTTC. Its protein is CAIMGQREGNEQFF.